This TCR beta chain was sequenced for a study of T cell clones after liver transplantation. CDR3 length: 16 amino acids. CD3+CD4+ and CD3+CD8+ cells were FACS-sorted from thawed unstimulated PBMCs. Using immunoSEQ multiplex PCR, the repertoire was profiled, and TCRdb retains in-frame clones only, with some absent. Among around 77,000 clones listed, 75% to 85% were seen once. The source of this sequence is a human patient who received a liver transplant. Some T cells may be provided by the graft donor. V usage is TRBV12-1 and J usage is TRBJ2-1; TRBD1, the D gene given by the table, was not confirmed from the DNA. TRBV12-1 is shown as a pseudogene. The sample here was CD4+ T cells from blood, taken 12 months after liver transplant. CDR3 in DNA: TGTGCCAGCAGCGGGTCGGGACAGGGGGCTAACAATGAGCAGTTCTTC. This translates into CASSGSGQGANNEQFF.